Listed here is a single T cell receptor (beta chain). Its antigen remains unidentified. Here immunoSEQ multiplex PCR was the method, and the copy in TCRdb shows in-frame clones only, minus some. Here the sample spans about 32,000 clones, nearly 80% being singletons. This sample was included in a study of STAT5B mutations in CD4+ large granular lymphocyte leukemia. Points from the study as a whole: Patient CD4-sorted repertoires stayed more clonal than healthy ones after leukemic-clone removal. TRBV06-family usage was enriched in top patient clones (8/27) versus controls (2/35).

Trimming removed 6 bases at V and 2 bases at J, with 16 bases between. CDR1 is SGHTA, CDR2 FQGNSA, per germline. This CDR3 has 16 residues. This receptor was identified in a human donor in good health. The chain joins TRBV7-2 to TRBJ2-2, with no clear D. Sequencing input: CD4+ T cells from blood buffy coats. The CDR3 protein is CASSYWRGGNTGELFF. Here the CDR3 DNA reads TGTGCCAGCAGTTATTGGAGAGGCGGAAACACCGGGGAGCTGTTTTTT.